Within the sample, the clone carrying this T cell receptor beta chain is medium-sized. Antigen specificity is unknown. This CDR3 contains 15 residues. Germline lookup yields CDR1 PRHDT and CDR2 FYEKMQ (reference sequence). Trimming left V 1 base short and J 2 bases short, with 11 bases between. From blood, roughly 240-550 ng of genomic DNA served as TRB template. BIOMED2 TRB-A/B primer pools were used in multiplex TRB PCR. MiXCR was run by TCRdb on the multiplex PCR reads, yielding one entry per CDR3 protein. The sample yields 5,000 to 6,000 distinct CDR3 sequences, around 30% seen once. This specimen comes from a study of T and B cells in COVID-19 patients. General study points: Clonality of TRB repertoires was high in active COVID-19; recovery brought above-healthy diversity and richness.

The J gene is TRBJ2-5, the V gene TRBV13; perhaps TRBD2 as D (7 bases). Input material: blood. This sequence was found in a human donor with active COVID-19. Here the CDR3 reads CASSLVAGAQETQYF. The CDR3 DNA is TGTGCCAGCAGCTTAGTGGCGGGGGCGCAAGAGACCCAGTACTTC.